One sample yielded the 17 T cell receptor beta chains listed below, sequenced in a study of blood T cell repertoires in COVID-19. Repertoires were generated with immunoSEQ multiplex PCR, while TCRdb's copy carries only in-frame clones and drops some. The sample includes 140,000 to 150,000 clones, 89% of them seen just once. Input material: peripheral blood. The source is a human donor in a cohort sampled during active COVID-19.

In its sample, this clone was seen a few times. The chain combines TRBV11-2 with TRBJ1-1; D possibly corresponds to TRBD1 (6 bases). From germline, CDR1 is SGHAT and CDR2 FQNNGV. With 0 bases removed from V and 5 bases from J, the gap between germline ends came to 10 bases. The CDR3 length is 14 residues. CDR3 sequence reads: CASSLEYRETEAFF. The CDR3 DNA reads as TGTGCCAGCAGCTTAGAATACAGGGAAACTGAAGCTTTCTTT.

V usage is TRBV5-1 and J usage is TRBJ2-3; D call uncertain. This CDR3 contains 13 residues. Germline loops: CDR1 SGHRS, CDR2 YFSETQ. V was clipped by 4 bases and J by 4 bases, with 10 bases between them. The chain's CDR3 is CASSALEADTQYF. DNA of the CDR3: TGCGCCAGCAGCGCCCTAGAGGCAGATACGCAGTATTTT.

This CDR3 reads CASSGLGGTDTQYF. The CDR3 region has the DNA TGTGCCAGCAGCGGCCTAGGGGGCACAGATACGCAGTATTTT. The rearrangement links TRBV3-1 (or the pseudogene TRBV3-2) to TRBJ2-3; tentatively, D is TRBD1 (5 bases). Trimming cost V 5 bases and J 1 base, with 10 bases left between them. CDR3 length: 14 residues. Germline lookup yields CDR1 LGHDT and CDR2 YNNKEL (reference sequence).

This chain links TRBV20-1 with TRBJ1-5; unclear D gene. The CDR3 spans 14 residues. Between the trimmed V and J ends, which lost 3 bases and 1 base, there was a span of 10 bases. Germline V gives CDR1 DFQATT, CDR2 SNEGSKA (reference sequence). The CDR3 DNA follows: TGCAGTGCTAGTGCGGGGTTGAGCAATCAGCCCCAGCATTTT. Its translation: CSASAGLSNQPQHF.

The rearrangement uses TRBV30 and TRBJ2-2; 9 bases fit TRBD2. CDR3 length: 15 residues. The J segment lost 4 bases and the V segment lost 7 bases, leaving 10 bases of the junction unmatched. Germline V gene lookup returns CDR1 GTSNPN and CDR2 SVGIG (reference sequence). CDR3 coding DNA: TGTGCCTTGACATCCGGCGGGGGGGTCACCGGGGAGCTGTTTTTT. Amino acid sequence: CALTSGGGVTGELFF.

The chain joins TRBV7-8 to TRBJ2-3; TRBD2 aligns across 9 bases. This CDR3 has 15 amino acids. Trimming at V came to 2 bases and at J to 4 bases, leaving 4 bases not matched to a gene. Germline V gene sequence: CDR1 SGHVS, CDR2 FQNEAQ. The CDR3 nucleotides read TGTGCCAGCAGCTTAAAGGGACTAGCTGCAGATACGCAGTATTTT. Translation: CASSLKGLAADTQYF.

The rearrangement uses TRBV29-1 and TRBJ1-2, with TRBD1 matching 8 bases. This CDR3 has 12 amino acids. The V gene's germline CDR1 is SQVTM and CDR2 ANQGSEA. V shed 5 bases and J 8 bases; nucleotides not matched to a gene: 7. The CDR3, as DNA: TGCAGCGTTCTTGGACAGGGTGTCGGCTACACCTTC. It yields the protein CSVLGQGVGYTF.

CDR3 DNA: TGTGCCAGCAGCCGCGGGACTAGCGGGAGGACCGGGGAGCTGTTTTTT. It specifies CASSRGTSGRTGELFF. V and J are TRBV4-2 and TRBJ2-2, with 15 bases identical to TRBD2. The CDR3 extends over 16 amino acids. Germline V gene lookup returns CDR1 LGHNA and CDR2 YNFKEQ. V was clipped by 4 bases and J by 5 bases; unmatched bases: 2.

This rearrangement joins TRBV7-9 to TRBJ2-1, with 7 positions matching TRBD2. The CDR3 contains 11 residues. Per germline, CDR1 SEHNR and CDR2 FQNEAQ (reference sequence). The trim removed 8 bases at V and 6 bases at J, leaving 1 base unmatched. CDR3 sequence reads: CASGGGNEQFF. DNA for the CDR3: TGTGCCAGCGGGGGGGGCAATGAGCAGTTCTTC.

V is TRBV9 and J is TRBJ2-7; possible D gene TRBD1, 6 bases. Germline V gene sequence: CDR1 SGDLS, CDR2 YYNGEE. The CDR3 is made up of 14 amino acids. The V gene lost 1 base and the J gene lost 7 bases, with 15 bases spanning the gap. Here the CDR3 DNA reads TGTGCCAGCAGCGTATCCCTGGGGGCGAAAGAGCAGTACTTC. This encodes CASSVSLGAKEQYF.

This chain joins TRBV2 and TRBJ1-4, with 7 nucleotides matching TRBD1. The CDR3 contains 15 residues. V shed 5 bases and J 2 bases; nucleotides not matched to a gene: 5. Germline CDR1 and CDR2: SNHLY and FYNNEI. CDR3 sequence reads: CASSTLGQTNEKLFF. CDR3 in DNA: TGTGCCAGCAGTACACTGGGACAGACTAATGAAAAACTGTTTTTT.

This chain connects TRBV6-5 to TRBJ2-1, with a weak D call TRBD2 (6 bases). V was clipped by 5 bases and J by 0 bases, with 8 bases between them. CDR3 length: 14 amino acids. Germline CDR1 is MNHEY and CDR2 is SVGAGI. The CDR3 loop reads CASSRRVSYNEQFF. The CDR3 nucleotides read TGTGCCAGCAGTAGGAGGGTCTCCTACAATGAGCAGTTCTTC.

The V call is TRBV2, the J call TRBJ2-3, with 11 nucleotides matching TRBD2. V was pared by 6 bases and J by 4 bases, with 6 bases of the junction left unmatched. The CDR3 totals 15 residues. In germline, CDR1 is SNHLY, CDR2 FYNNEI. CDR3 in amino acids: CASSYSGGAPDTQYF. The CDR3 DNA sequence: TGTGCCAGCAGCTATAGCGGGGGGGCTCCAGATACGCAGTATTTT.

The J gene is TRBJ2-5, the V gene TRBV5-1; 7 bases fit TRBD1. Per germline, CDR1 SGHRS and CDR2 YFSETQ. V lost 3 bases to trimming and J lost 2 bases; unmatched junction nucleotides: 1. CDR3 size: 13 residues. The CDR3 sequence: CASSSGQQETQYF. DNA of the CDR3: TGCGCCAGCAGCTCGGGACAGCAAGAGACCCAGTACTTC. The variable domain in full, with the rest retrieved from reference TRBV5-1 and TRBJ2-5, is KAGVTQTPRYLIKTRGQQVTLSCSPISGHRSVSWYQQTPGQGLQFLFEYFSETQRNKGNFPGRFSGRQFSNSRSEMNVSTLELGDSALYLCASSSGQQETQYFGPGTRLLVL.

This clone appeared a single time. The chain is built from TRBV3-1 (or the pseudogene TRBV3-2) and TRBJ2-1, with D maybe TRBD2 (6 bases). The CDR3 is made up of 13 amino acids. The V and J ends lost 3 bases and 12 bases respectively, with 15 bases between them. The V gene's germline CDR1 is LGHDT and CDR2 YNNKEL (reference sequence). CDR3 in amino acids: CASSQEARGGQFF. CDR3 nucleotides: TGTGCCAGCAGCCAGGAGGCGCGGGGTGGGCAGTTCTTC.

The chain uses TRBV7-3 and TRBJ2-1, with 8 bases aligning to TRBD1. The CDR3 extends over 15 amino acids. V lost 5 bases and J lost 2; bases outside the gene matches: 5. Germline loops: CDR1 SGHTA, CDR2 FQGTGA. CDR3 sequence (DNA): TGTGCCAGCAGCCCGAGGGACAGGCCCTACAATGAGCAGTTCTTC. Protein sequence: CASSPRDRPYNEQFF.

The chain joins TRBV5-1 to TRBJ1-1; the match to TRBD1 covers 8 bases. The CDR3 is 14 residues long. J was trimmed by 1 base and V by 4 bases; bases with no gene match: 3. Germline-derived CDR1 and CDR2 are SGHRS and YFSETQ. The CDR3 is CASSPGGENTEAFF. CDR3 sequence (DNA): TGCGCCAGCAGCCCAGGGGGCGAGAACACTGAAGCTTTCTTT.